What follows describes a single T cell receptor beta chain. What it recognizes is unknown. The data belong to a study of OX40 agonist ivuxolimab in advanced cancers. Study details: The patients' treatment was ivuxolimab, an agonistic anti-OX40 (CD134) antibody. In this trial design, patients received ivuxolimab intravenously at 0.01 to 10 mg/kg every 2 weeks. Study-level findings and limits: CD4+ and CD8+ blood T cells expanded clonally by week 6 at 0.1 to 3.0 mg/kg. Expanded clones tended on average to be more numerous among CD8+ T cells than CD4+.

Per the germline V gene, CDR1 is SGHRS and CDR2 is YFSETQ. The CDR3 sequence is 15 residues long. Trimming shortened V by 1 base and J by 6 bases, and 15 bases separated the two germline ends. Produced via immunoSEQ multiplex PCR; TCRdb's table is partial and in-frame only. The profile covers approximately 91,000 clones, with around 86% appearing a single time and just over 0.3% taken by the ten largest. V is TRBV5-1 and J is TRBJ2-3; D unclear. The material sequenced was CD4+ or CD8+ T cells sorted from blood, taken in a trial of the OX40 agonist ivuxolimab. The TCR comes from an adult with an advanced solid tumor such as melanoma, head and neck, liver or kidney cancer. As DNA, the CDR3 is TGCGCCAGCAGCTTGACCTCTGTACTTGGGGATACGCAGTATTTT. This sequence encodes CASSLTSVLGDTQYF. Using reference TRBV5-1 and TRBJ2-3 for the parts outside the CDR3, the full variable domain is KAGVTQTPRYLIKTRGQQVTLSCSPISGHRSVSWYQQTPGQGLQFLFEYFSETQRNKGNFPGRFSGRQFSNSRSEMNVSTLELGDSALYLCASSLTSVLGDTQYFGPGTRLTVL.